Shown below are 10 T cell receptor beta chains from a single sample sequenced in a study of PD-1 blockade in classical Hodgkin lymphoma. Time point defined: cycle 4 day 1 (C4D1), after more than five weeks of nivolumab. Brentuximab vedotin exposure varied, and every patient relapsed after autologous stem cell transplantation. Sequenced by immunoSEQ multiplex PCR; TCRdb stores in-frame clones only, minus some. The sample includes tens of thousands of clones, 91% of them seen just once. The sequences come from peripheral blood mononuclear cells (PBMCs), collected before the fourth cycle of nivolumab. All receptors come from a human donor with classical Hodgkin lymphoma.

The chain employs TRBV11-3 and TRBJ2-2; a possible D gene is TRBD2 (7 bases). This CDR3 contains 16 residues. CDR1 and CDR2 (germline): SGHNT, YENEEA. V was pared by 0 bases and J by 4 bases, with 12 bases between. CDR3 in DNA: TGTGCCAGCAGCTTAGAACCTCGGGGGGCCACCGGGGAGCTGTTTTTT. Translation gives CASSLEPRGATGELFF.

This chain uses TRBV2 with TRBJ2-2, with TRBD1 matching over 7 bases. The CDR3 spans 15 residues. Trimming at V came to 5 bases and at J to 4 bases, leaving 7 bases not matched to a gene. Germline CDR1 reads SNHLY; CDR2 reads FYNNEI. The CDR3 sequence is CASSLTGVATGELFF. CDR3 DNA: TGTGCCAGCAGTCTCACAGGGGTCGCCACCGGGGAGCTGTTTTTT.

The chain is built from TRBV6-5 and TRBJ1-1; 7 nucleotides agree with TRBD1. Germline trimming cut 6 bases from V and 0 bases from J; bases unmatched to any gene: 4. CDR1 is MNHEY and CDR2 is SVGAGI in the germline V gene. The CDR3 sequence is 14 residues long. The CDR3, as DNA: TGTGCCAGCAGCCGGGACAGACTGAACACTGAAGCTTTCTTT. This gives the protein CASSRDRLNTEAFF.

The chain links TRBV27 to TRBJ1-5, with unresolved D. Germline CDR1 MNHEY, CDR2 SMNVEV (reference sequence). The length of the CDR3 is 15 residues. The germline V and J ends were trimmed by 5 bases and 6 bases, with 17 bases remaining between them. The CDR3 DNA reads TGTGCCAGCAGTAACACGGACCGGGCAGGTCAGCCCCAGCATTTT. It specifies CASSNTDRAGQPQHF.

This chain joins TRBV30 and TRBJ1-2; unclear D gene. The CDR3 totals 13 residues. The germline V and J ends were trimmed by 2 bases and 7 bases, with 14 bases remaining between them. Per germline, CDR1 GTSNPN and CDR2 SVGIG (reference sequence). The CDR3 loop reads CAWSRGLSSGYTF. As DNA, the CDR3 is TGTGCCTGGAGTCGCGGCTTATCGTCTGGCTACACCTTC.

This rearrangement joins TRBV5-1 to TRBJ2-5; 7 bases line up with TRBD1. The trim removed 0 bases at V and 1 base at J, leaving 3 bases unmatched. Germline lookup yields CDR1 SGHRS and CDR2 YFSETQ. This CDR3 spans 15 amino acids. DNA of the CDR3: TGCGCCAGCAGCTTGGTTACAGGGGCCCAAGAGACCCAGTACTTC. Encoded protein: CASSLVTGAQETQYF.

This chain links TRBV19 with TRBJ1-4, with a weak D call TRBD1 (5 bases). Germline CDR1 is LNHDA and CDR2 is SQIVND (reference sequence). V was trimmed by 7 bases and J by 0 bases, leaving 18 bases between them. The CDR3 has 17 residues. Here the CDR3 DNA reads TGTGCCAGTAAAAATACCGGGACCCGAGCAACTAATGAAAAACTGTTTTTT. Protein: CASKNTGTRATNEKLFF.

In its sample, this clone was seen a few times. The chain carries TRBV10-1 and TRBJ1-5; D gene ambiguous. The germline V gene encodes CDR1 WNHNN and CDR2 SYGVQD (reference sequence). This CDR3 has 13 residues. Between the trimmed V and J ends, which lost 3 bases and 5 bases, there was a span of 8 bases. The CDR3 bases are TGCGCCAGCAGTGACAGGCCCGATCAGCCCCAGCATTTT. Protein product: CASSDRPDQPQHF.

This CDR3 is CASSHPSLEQYF. The DNA of the CDR3 is TGTGCCAGCAGCCACCCTTCTTTGGAGCAGTACTTC. The rearrangement joins TRBV4-2 to TRBJ2-7; D not certain. CDR3 size: 12 residues. Germline CDR1 LGHNA, CDR2 YNFKEQ. Trimming took 3 bases from V and 7 from J, leaving 10 bases between them.

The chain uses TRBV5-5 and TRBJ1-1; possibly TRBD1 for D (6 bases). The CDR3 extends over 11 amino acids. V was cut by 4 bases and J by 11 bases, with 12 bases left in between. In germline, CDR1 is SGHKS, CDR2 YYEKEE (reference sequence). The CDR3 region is CASSIQGVAFF. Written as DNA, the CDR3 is TGTGCCAGCAGCATACAGGGTGTCGCTTTCTTT.